Below, 28 T cell receptor beta chains from the same sample are listed, as sequenced in a study of blood T cell repertoires in COVID-19. Here immunoSEQ multiplex PCR was the method, and the copy in TCRdb shows in-frame clones only, minus some. The repertoire holds roughly 88,000 clones, with 65% to 90% as singletons. Sample: peripheral blood. Every receptor here comes from a woman aged 80 or over with active or convalescent COVID-19.

The rearrangement uses TRBV19 and TRBJ1-2; D unclear. V lost 4 bases and J lost 8, with 11 bases in between. Germline loops: CDR1 LNHDA, CDR2 SQIVND (reference sequence). CDR3 size: 12 residues. The chain's CDR3 is CASSKWERGYTF. CDR3 nucleotide sequence: TGTGCCAGTAGTAAATGGGAGAGGGGCTACACCTTC.

The chain recombines TRBV29-1 with TRBJ1-1; no firm D call. The germline gives CDR1 SQVTM, CDR2 ANQGSEA. The CDR3 contains 13 residues. Trimming took off 1 base at V and 6 bases at J, with 12 bases between the two ends. The CDR3 nucleotides are TGCAGCGTTGAAGGACCGGAGAGGTCTGAAGCTTTCTTT. It yields the protein CSVEGPERSEAFF.

The gene calls are TRBV4-3 and TRBJ2-1; 8 bases line up with TRBD1. There are 15 residues in the CDR3. V shed 4 bases and J 2 bases; nucleotides not matched to a gene: 4. Germline V lookup: CDR1 LGHNA, CDR2 YSLEER. Here the CDR3 reads CASSRGQGPYNEQFF. DNA of the CDR3: TGCGCCAGCAGCCGCGGACAGGGCCCCTACAATGAGCAGTTCTTC.

The V gene is TRBV28, the J gene TRBJ2-2; 9 nucleotides agree with TRBD2. The CDR3 is 16 residues long. Germline V lookup: CDR1 MDHEN, CDR2 SYDVKM. V was clipped by 6 bases and J by 7 bases; unmatched bases: 12. Here the CDR3 DNA reads TGTGCCAGCAGATTTCAGGCAGCGGGAGGTTTCGGGGAGCTGTTTTTT. It translates to CASRFQAAGGFGELFF.

This clone showed up just once. The chain joins TRBV5-4 to TRBJ2-1, with 8 bases identical to TRBD2. Germline assignment: CDR1 SGHNT and CDR2 YYREEE (reference sequence). V was clipped by 7 bases and J by 4 bases; unmatched bases: 10. The CDR3 spans 15 residues. Here the CDR3 DNA reads TGTGCCAGCTCTCGGGGGGGAGGGCAGTACAATGAGCAGTTCTTC. It codes for CASSRGGGQYNEQFF.

The chain couples TRBV19 to TRBJ2-5; 7 bases are a match to TRBD1. Germline CDR1 and CDR2: LNHDA and SQIVND (reference sequence). V was pared by 5 bases and J by 6 bases, with 9 bases of the junction left unmatched. CDR3 length: 14 amino acids. CDR3 DNA: TGTGCCAGTAGTCGACAGGGTTTTATACAGACCCAGTACTTC. Translating gives CASSRQGFIQTQYF.

The chain recombines TRBV18 with TRBJ1-3, with D maybe TRBD1 (6 bases). CDR1 is KGHSH, CDR2 LQKENI, per germline. The CDR3 is 14 amino acids. V was pared by 8 bases and J by 4 bases, with 15 bases between. CDR3 in amino acids: CASSSGGRGNTIYF. Written as DNA, the CDR3 is TGTGCCAGCAGCAGCGGGGGGCGCGGAAACACCATATATTTT.

The chain is built from TRBV6-6 and TRBJ2-3; TRBD1 might be the D (6 bases). Germline assignment: CDR1 MNHNY and CDR2 SVGAGI (reference sequence). The CDR3 length is 15 residues. Trimming removed 2 bases at V and 1 base at J, with 10 bases between. The DNA of the CDR3 is TGTGCCAGCAGTTACGGGTCAGGGGGCACAGATACGCAGTATTTT. Its protein product is CASSYGSGGTDTQYF.

Only a few counts were recorded for this clone. The chain has TRBV18 and TRBJ1-1, with unresolved D. Germline CDR1 KGHSH, CDR2 LQKENI. The CDR3 sequence is 14 residues long. V lost 6 bases and J 2 bases, leaving 13 bases between the germline ends. CDR3 loop: CASSPGVENTEAFF. Written as DNA, the CDR3 is TGTGCCAGCTCCCCCGGGGTGGAAAACACTGAAGCTTTCTTT.

This clone has more than one count but fewer than ten. The V call is TRBV20-1, the J call TRBJ2-5; D may be TRBD2 (6 bases). V was cut by 3 bases and J by 10 bases, with 15 bases left in between. This CDR3 region has 12 residues. The germline CDR1 and CDR2 sequences are DFQATT and SNEGSKA (reference sequence). DNA of the CDR3: TGCAGTGCTAGTAGAATCTGGGAGGTCCAGTACTTC. Its translation is CSASRIWEVQYF.

The genes are TRBV19 and TRBJ2-5; D may be TRBD1 (5 bases). V gave up 5 bases and J gave up 0 bases, with 10 bases separating them. Germline CDR1 LNHDA, CDR2 SQIVND (reference sequence). The CDR3 loop spans 14 amino acids. In DNA, the CDR3 is TGTGCCAGTAGTTCTCGACAGAACCAAGAGACCCAGTACTTC. It codes for CASSSRQNQETQYF.

This clone was seen a few times. This chain uses TRBV6-6 with TRBJ2-2; 12 positions match TRBD2. V gave up 6 bases and J gave up 5 bases; unmatched junction bases: 4. Germline V CDR1 and CDR2: MNHNY, SVGAGI (reference sequence). This CDR3 has 15 amino acids. CDR3 in amino acids: CASSSLAGGTGELFF. CDR3 in DNA: TGTGCCAGCAGCTCTCTAGCGGGGGGGACCGGGGAGCTGTTTTTT.

This chain uses TRBV27 with TRBJ2-2; 14 bases match TRBD2. CDR3 length: 18 amino acids. Trimming at V came to 3 bases and at J to 4 bases, leaving 7 bases not matched to a gene. Germline-derived CDR1 and CDR2 are MNHEY and SMNVEV (reference sequence). CDR3 residues: CASSFLTSGGAGTGELFF. CDR3 nucleotides: TGTGCCAGCAGTTTCCTGACTAGCGGGGGGGCCGGCACCGGGGAGCTGTTTTTT.

This clone turned up a few times. The chain carries TRBV6-5 and TRBJ2-3; 10 bases line up with TRBD2. Losses at the gene ends were 6 bases for V and 4 bases for J; bases not matched to a gene: 7. Looked up from germline, CDR1 is MNHEY and CDR2 is SVGAGI. This CDR3 is built from 15 residues. Here the CDR3 DNA reads TGTGCCAGCAGGGTTATAGCGGGAGGCGCAGATACGCAGTATTTT. Its protein product is CASRVIAGGADTQYF.

The chain couples TRBV10-2 to TRBJ2-5; TRBD1 aligns across 7 bases. Germline V gene sequence: CDR1 WSHSY, CDR2 SAAADI. V lost 4 bases and J lost 1; bases outside the gene matches: 3. This CDR3 is built from 14 residues. CDR3 in amino acids: CASSGGQIQETQYF. CDR3 sequence (DNA): TGCGCCAGCAGTGGGGGACAGATCCAAGAGACCCAGTACTTC.

The CDR3 loop reads CASRNRANYGYTF. CDR3 coding DNA: TGTGCCAGCAGGAACCGGGCTAACTATGGCTACACCTTC. V is TRBV12-3 or TRBV12-4 and J is TRBJ1-2; D is unclear. The CDR3 totals 13 residues. Trimming left V 6 bases short and J 0 bases short, with 8 bases between.

This clone was found once. The V and J genes are TRBV10-2 and TRBJ2-7, with D tentatively TRBD2 (5 bases). Germline loops: CDR1 WSHSY, CDR2 SAAADI. The CDR3 is 13 residues long. The ends were cut back, 6 bases at V and 3 bases at J, with 12 bases in the middle. This CDR3 is CASSQTGYYEQYF. The CDR3 DNA is TGCGCCAGCAGCCAGACGGGGTACTACGAGCAGTACTTC.

This clone was seen only a few times. The gene calls are TRBV5-5 and TRBJ2-7; D unresolved. CDR3 length: 12 amino acids. The germline V gene encodes CDR1 SGHKS and CDR2 YYEKEE (reference sequence). Trimming stripped 3 bases from V and 3 bases from J, with 7 bases between. The CDR3 nucleotides read TGTGCCAGCAGCTCCGGGTTCTACGAGCAGTACTTC. It codes for CASSSGFYEQYF.

The rearrangement joins TRBV3-1 (or the pseudogene TRBV3-2) to TRBJ1-2; a weak D match, TRBD1 (6 bases). CDR3 length equals 14 residues. V lost 4 bases, J lost 2 bases, and 11 bases lay in between. The germline gives CDR1 LGHDT, CDR2 YNNKEL (reference sequence). The CDR3 here is CASSPTTGNYGYTF. Written as DNA, the CDR3 is TGTGCCAGCAGCCCCACCACAGGGAACTATGGCTACACCTTC.

This clone was detected a few times. The V and J genes are TRBV5-1 and TRBJ2-3; D uncertain. The CDR3 is 16 residues long. Deletions cut 7 bases from V and 4 bases from J, with 22 bases between. Germline values: CDR1 SGHRS, CDR2 YFSETQ. The CDR3 DNA reads TGCGCCAGCCTGGAGTCGCCTGCCCGACTTCCAGATACGCAGTATTTT. Its protein is CASLESPARLPDTQYF.

The chain couples TRBV25-1 to TRBJ2-5; D not certain. V was shortened by 0 bases and J by 5 bases, with 16 bases between the two germline ends. The CDR3 sequence is 16 residues long. The germline V gene has CDR1 MGHDK and CDR2 SYGVNS. The CDR3 DNA is TGTGCCAGCAGTGAATATAGTTCGGGTCCTTACGAGACCCAGTACTTC. Residues: CASSEYSSGPYETQYF.

CDR3 DNA sequence: TGTGCCAGCCTCCGCAGCGAATTAAGCGCTGAAGCTTTCTTT. As protein: CASLRSELSAEAFF. The chain couples TRBV18 to TRBJ1-1; no firm D call. V was shortened by 8 bases and J by 6 bases, with 19 bases between the two germline ends. CDR1 is KGHSH, CDR2 LQKENI, per germline. The CDR3 sequence is 14 residues long.

This sequence joins TRBV12-3 or TRBV12-4 and TRBJ2-3, with D uncertain. This CDR3 has 11 amino acids. Trimming removed 6 bases from V and 5 bases from J, with 6 bases in between. DNA for the CDR3: TGTGCCAGCAGCCCGTTAGATACGCAGTATTTT. This codes for CASSPLDTQYF.

The chain is built from TRBV27 and TRBJ2-1, with D unresolved. Germline V gene data show CDR1 as MNHEY and CDR2 as SMNVEV (reference sequence). The CDR3 is 16 amino acids. Trimming pared 9 bases from V and 4 bases from J, leaving 22 bases between. The CDR3 DNA is TGTGCCAGTCCAACCCCTCACATATACATTTACAATGAGCAGTTCTTC. This encodes CASPTPHIYIYNEQFF.

V usage is TRBV28 and J usage is TRBJ1-6, with 7 bases fitting TRBD1. V shed 4 bases and J 14 bases; nucleotides not matched to a gene: 20. Germline V gene lookup returns CDR1 MDHEN and CDR2 SYDVKM. CDR3 length: 17 residues. The CDR3 spells CASSSFSGDSARRTLHF. The DNA for the CDR3 is TGTGCCAGCAGTTCATTTTCGGGGGACAGTGCGAGACGGACCCTCCACTTT.

V is TRBV7-2 and J is TRBJ2-4, with D maybe TRBD1 (7 bases). V was shortened by 6 bases and J by 5 bases, with 11 bases between the two germline ends. Germline CDR1 is SGHTA and CDR2 is FQGNSA. The CDR3 covers 13 residues. CDR3 in DNA: TGTGCCAGCAGGCAGGGGGGCCAAAACATTCAGTACTTC. Amino acids: CASRQGGQNIQYF.

This chain connects TRBV30 to TRBJ1-6; 9 bases align to TRBD1. With V trimmed by 0 bases and J by 7 bases, 4 bases remained unmatched. The CDR3 contains 15 residues. CDR1 is GTSNPN and CDR2 is SVGIG in the germline V gene (reference sequence). In DNA, the CDR3 is TGTGCCTGGAGTGTACCTGGGACAGGGAATTCACCCCTCCACTTT. Protein: CAWSVPGTGNSPLHF.

V gene TRBV29-1 combines with J gene TRBJ1-2; no firm D call. This CDR3 comprises 12 residues. The germline V and J ends were trimmed by 0 bases and 4 bases, with 6 bases remaining between them. Germline CDR1 is SQVTM and CDR2 is ANQGSEA. CDR3 loop: CSVEEAGYGYTF. The CDR3 nucleotides are TGCAGCGTTGAAGAGGCAGGCTATGGCTACACCTTC. The full variable domain, rest sourced from reference TRBV29-1 and TRBJ1-2, is SAVISQKPSRDICQRGTSLTIQCQVDSQVTMMFWYRQQPGQSLTLIATANQGSEATYESGFVIDKFPISRPNLTFSTLTVSNMSPEDSSIYLCSVEEAGYGYTFGSGTRLTVV.